This TCR beta chain originates from a study of shared clonotypes between healthy human individuals. Data came from immunoSEQ multiplex PCR; TCRdb stores just in-frame clones and leaves some out. The table has about 380,000 clones, around 96% seen once; the top ten hold 0.32%. About this clone: The antigen is undetermined. Additional DNA sequences in this sample encode the identical CDR3.

Study findings and constraints: Rarefaction revealed incomplete sorted-subset sequencing despite large depth.

Donation came from healthy HIV-negative adults that had no recent acute infections or vaccinations. CCR7-negative CD45RA+ TemRA cells were pooled with CD45RO+ cells for CD8 memory. The V end was cut by 3 bases, the J end by 2 bases, with 11 bases between. Germline V gene sequence: CDR1 MNHNS, CDR2 SASEGT. This CDR3 comprises 14 residues. This clonotype was obtained from a man aged 30-40 years in good health. Sequenced: memory CD8+ T cells sorted from blood. Specified subset: CD45RO+ cells pooled with CCR7-negative TemRA cells. This sequence joins TRBV6-1 and TRBJ2-7; D call uncertain. Here the CDR3 reads CASSEVSGTYEQYF. The CDR3 nucleotides read TGTGCCAGCAGTGAGGTTTCCGGAACCTACGAGCAGTACTTC.